The 15 T cell receptor beta chains below all came from one sample that was sequenced in a study of blood T cell repertoires in COVID-19. Profiled with immunoSEQ multiplex PCR; TCRdb holds only in-frame clones, not every one. The table shows roughly 200,000 clones, with less than 85% occurring only once. Sequencing input: peripheral blood. The receptors were sampled from a man between 45 and 60 years old who had recovered from COVID-19.

A word on this clone: Distinct nucleotide sequences in the sample also encode this CDR3. This chain connects TRBV4-1 to TRBJ1-2, with a tentative D call TRBD1 (6 bases). The V gene lost 3 bases and the J gene lost 7 bases, with 12 bases spanning the gap. Germline assignment: CDR1 MGHRA and CDR2 YSYEKL. CDR3 length: 13 amino acids. CDR3: CASSQGAGGGYTF. DNA of the CDR3: TGCGCCAGCAGCCAGGGGGCGGGAGGTGGCTACACCTTC.

This chain joins TRBV10-3 and TRBJ2-2; TRBD2 aligns across 8 bases. The CDR3 length is 15 residues. Germline V gene sequence: CDR1 ENHRY, CDR2 SYGVKD. V lost 0 bases to trimming and J lost 6 bases; unmatched junction nucleotides: 3. The DNA of the CDR3 is TGTGCCATCAGTGAGTCTACTAGCGGAGCCGGGGAGCTGTTTTTT. It is translated as CAISESTSGAGELFF.

CDR3 nucleotides: TGTGCCAGCAGCTTCTACAGGGGAACTAATGAAAAACTGTTTTTT. Translation gives CASSFYRGTNEKLFF. The chain employs TRBV7-9 and TRBJ1-4, with 7 bases matching TRBD1. Germline CDR1 and CDR2: SEHNR and FQNEAQ (reference sequence). V dropped 3 bases and J dropped 1; count of bases not matched to a gene: 2. CDR3 length: 15 amino acids.

The V gene is TRBV30, the J gene TRBJ2-7, with D perhaps TRBD2 (6 bases). Between the trimmed V and J ends, which lost 3 bases and 2 bases, there was a span of 14 bases. Germline CDR1 and CDR2: GTSNPN and SVGIG (reference sequence). The CDR3 has 14 residues. The CDR3 DNA follows: TGTGCCTGGAGAGGTGGGACTGTCACCTACGAGCAGTACTTC. Its protein product is CAWRGGTVTYEQYF.

The chain combines TRBV9 with TRBJ1-1; the match to TRBD1 covers 8 bases. The V gene end was trimmed by 4 bases and the J gene end by 5 bases; junction bases not matched to a gene: 7. Looked up from germline, CDR1 is SGDLS and CDR2 is YYNGEE. This CDR3 spans 14 amino acids. The chain's CDR3 is CASSSRTGRTEAFF. The CDR3 DNA is TGTGCCAGCAGCTCCCGGACAGGGCGGACTGAAGCTTTCTTT.

The V and J genes are TRBV6-5 and TRBJ1-2; D call uncertain. This CDR3 spans 14 amino acids. The germline V gene has CDR1 MNHEY and CDR2 SVGAGI. Trimming removed 5 bases from V and 0 bases from J, with 10 bases in between. The CDR3 sequence is CASSTQRANYGYTF. CDR3 in DNA: TGTGCCAGCAGTACCCAGAGGGCTAACTATGGCTACACCTTC.

The chain couples TRBV5-6 to TRBJ2-5, with a possible D match to TRBD2 (5 bases). Germline V gene sequence: CDR1 SGHDT, CDR2 YYEEEE. The CDR3 is made up of 15 amino acids. V lost 1 base to trimming and J lost 1 base, with 11 bases between them. The CDR3 nucleotides read TGTGCCAGCAGCTTGATGGGCGGACTCCAAGAGACCCAGTACTTC. This sequence encodes CASSLMGGLQETQYF.

This sequence joins TRBV6-2 or TRBV6-3 and TRBJ2-7; 12 bases are a match to TRBD2. The length of the CDR3 is 15 residues. Looked up from germline, CDR1 is MNHEY and CDR2 is SVGEGT. J was trimmed by 5 bases and V by 4 bases; bases with no gene match: 6. The CDR3: CASSFYLAGGNEQYF. CDR3 nucleotide sequence: TGTGCCAGCAGTTTCTATCTAGCGGGAGGGAACGAGCAGTACTTC.

Turning to this clone: At one end the junction does not follow the germline gene, possibly because of a read error. V usage is TRBV5-8 and J usage is TRBJ2-7; D remains ambiguous. Germline V gives CDR1 SGHTS, CDR2 YDEGEE. CDR3 length: 13 residues. CDR3 nucleotide sequence: TGCGCCAGCAGCCCCCGAGGCAGCTACGAGCAGTACTTC. The encoded protein is CASSPRGSYEQYF.

In the case of this clone: The same CDR3 arises from other DNA sequences in this sample as well. The chain has TRBV5-4 and TRBJ2-3; 8 bases are a match to TRBD2. The CDR3 totals 16 residues. Germline values: CDR1 SGHNT, CDR2 YYREEE (reference sequence). The ends lost 1 base at V and 3 bases at J; junction bases unmatched: 7. CDR3 residues: CASSLRAGGITDTQYF. CDR3 bases: TGTGCCAGCAGCTTGAGGGCGGGAGGAATTACAGATACGCAGTATTTT.

The J gene is TRBJ1-3, the V gene TRBV7-8, with D possibly matching TRBD1 (5 bases). The CDR3 totals 17 residues. CDR1 is SGHVS, CDR2 FQNEAQ, per germline. Between the trimmed V and J ends, which lost 0 bases and 0 bases, there was a span of 12 bases. CDR3 region: CASSLAITGISGNTIYF. CDR3 bases: TGTGCCAGCAGCTTAGCTATTACAGGAATCTCTGGAAACACCATATATTTT.

The chain joins TRBV11-2 to TRBJ2-5; TRBD2 might be the D (6 bases). The CDR3 is made up of 19 amino acids. Germline CDR1 SGHAT, CDR2 FQNNGV. V lost 2 bases and J lost 3, with 25 bases in between. CDR3 sequence: CASSLNPPRRAAQKETQYF. Written as DNA, the CDR3 is TGTGCCAGCAGCTTAAATCCCCCCAGGAGGGCAGCACAAAAAGAGACCCAGTACTTC. The full variable domain, rest sourced from reference TRBV11-2 and TRBJ2-5, is EAGVAQSPRYKIIEKRQSVAFWCNPISGHATLYWYQQILGQGPKLLIQFQNNGVVDDSQLPKDRFSAERLKGVDSTLKIQPAKLEDSAVYLCASSLNPPRRAAQKETQYFGPGTRLLVL.

The rearrangement links TRBV6-1 to TRBJ2-3; TRBD2 is a possible D gene (6 bases). Germline V gene data show CDR1 as MNHNS and CDR2 as SASEGT. The CDR3 runs to 15 residues. Trimming removed 2 bases at V and 0 bases at J, with 9 bases between. The CDR3 sequence: CASSELLASTDTQYF. The CDR3 bases are TGTGCCAGCAGTGAATTACTAGCTAGCACAGATACGCAGTATTTT.

Details on this clone: The sample holds other DNA sequences that translate to the same CDR3. The chain recombines TRBV6-5 with TRBJ1-6; D uncertain. The ends were cut back, 0 bases at V and 0 bases at J, with 6 bases in the middle. The CDR3 has 16 amino acids. Germline lookup yields CDR1 MNHEY and CDR2 SVGAGI. CDR3 coding DNA: TGTGCCAGCAGTTACTCCGGGAGCTCCTATAATTCACCCCTCCACTTT. Its protein product is CASSYSGSSYNSPLHF.

J is TRBJ2-3 and V is TRBV29-1; TRBD1 agrees at 9 bases. Germline CDR1 SQVTM, CDR2 ANQGSEA. V lost 7 bases, J lost 4 bases, and 12 bases stayed unmatched. The CDR3 extends over 15 amino acids. The chain's CDR3 is CSGPGQGILPDTQYF. CDR3 bases: TGCAGCGGGCCGGGACAGGGAATTTTGCCAGATACGCAGTATTTT.